A selection of T cell receptor beta chains follows, all from one sample in a study of blood T cells in healthy people across ages. TCRdb used MiXCR to reprocess the 5' RACE reads, holding one entry per CDR3 protein. This table has around 800,000 distinct CDR3 sequences, roughly 26% appearing once. The sample also formed part of further work on T cells of mothers and their children.

Sequenced: blood. These receptors came from a boy aged 5 to 17 in good health. Both conserved end residues are part of each CDR3. A D gene is named only where the DNA matches it firmly. Size tells how often a clone was seen (once, few, many) or the class of an expanded clone, and some rows leave it out.

16,TRBV12-3/TRBV12-4,TRBJ1-2,.,.,CASSFSPRGPIYGYTF,TGTGCCAGCAGTTTCTCCCCCAGGGGCCCGATCTATGGCTACACCTTC
20,TRBV6-5,TRBJ1-1,.,.,CASSYGSGPKNERWYAEAFF,TGTGCCAGCAGTTACGGTTCCGGGCCAAAAAACGAGCGTTGGTACGCTGAAGCTTTCTTT
14,TRBV6-6,TRBJ2-4,.,few,CASSQTANKNIQYF,TGTGCCAGCAGTCAGACAGCGAACAAAAACATTCAGTACTTC
15,TRBV18,TRBJ2-5,.,.,CASSPYTGPQETQYF,TGTGCCAGCTCACCGTATACGGGGCCGCAAGAGACCCAGTACTTC
11,TRBV29-1,TRBJ2-5,.,.,CSVDRQETQYF,TGCAGCGTTGACCGCCAAGAGACCCAGTACTTC
14,TRBV7-2,TRBJ1-4,TRBD1,.,CASSFRDRREKLFF,TGTGCCAGCAGCTTCCGGGACAGACGCGAAAAACTGTTTTTT
16,TRBV7-6,TRBJ2-2,TRBD1,few,CASSWGTSRGRGELFF,TGTGCCAGCAGCTGGGGGACGAGCAGGGGGCGCGGGGAGCTGTTTTTT
15,TRBV28,TRBJ1-1,.,few,CASSGRDHGLGEAFF,TGTGCCAGCAGCGGGCGGGACCACGGGTTGGGTGAAGCTTTCTTT
13,TRBV6-5,TRBJ2-2,.,few,CASSLDETGELFF,TGTGCCAGCAGTCTGGACGAAACCGGGGAGCTGTTTTTT
11,TRBV27,TRBJ2-5,.,.,CVSQRGETQYF,TGTGTCTCGCAGAGAGGAGAGACCCAGTACTTC
14,TRBV2,TRBJ2-5,.,.,CASMEVEAGETQYF,TGTGCCAGCATGGAGGTGGAGGCCGGGGAGACCCAGTACTTC
14,TRBV27,TRBJ1-2,.,many,CASRPTGLSYGYTF,TGTGCCAGCAGACCCACAGGGCTCTCCTATGGCTACACCTTC
16,TRBV28,TRBJ2-1,TRBD2,few,CASSLGGLGGYNEQFF,TGTGCCAGCAGTTTAGGGGGACTAGGGGGCTACAATGAGCAGTTCTTC
16,TRBV15,TRBJ2-1,TRBD2,.,CATSRAGRGAYNEQFF,TGTGCCACCAGCAGAGCCGGGCGGGGGGCTTACAATGAGCAGTTCTTC
13,TRBV28,TRBJ2-7,.,.,CASSLSVPYEQYF,TGTGCCAGCAGTTTATCTGTCCCCTACGAGCAGTACTTC